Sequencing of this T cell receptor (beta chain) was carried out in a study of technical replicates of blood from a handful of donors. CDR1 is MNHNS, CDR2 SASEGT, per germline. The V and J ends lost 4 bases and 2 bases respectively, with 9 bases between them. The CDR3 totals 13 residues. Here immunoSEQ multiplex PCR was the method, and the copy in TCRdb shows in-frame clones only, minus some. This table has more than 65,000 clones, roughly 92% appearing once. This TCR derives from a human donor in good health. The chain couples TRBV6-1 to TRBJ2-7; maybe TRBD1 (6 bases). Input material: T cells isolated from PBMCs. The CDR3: CASSVRGTYEQYF. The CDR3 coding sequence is TGTGCCAGCAGTGTAAGGGGGACCTACGAGCAGTACTTC.